A selection of T cell receptor beta chains follows, all from one sample in a study of a mutant IDH1 vaccine in newly diagnosed glioma. Some clones are missing from TCRdb's copy, which holds only in-frame ones; the method was immunoSEQ multiplex PCR. The sample includes about 88,000 clones, about 80% of them seen just once. This sample comprised PBMCs, obtained from a glioma patient treated with radiotherapy, temozolomide or both. Receptors were obtained from a man between 35 and 55 years old with glioma. Some clones in this sample may be carry-over from other donors' samples. The CDR3 runs from the conserved cysteine through the conserved F or W. The order of the fields is clone size, CDR3 length, J gene, V gene, D gene, CDR3 protein, CDR3 DNA. A D gene is named only where the DNA matches it firmly. Clone sizes are given selectively: once, few, many, or a class where the clone is expanded.

>.|15|TRBJ1-6|TRBV5-1|TRBD1
CASSPGQGDNSPLHF
TGCGCCAGCAGCCCCGGACAGGGGGATAATTCACCCCTCCACTTT
>.|14|TRBJ2-7|TRBV5-6|TRBD2
CASSLGLAGHEQYF
TGTGCCAGCAGCTTGGGGCTAGCGGGGCACGAGCAGTACTTC
>.|14|TRBJ2-7|TRBV6-5|.
CASTPTWTSYEQYF
TGTGCCAGCACCCCGACTTGGACCTCCTACGAGCAGTACTTC
>.|11|TRBJ1-4|TRBV20-1|.
CSARGRADASF
TGCAGTGCTAGAGGGCGAGCCGACGCCAGTTTT
>.|13|TRBJ2-7|TRBV6-5|TRBD2
CASRLAGGSQQYF
TGTGCCAGCAGGCTAGCGGGGGGAAGCCAGCAGTACTTC
>.|15|TRBJ1-1|TRBV7-2|.
CASSTAGTVNTEAFF
TGTGCCAGCAGCACGGCCGGGACGGTGAACACTGAAGCTTTCTTT
>.|14|TRBJ1-3|TRBV14|.
CASSHRGPGNTIYF
TGTGCCAGCAGCCATAGAGGGCCTGGAAACACCATATATTTT
>.|13|TRBJ1-3|TRBV9|.
CASSVGQGYTIYF
TGTGCCAGCAGCGTAGGGCAGGGGTACACCATATATTTT
>once|15|TRBJ2-1|TRBV29-1|.
CSVDMEGAGYNEQFF
TGCAGCGTTGATATGGAGGGGGCCGGCTACAATGAGCAGTTCTTC
>.|14|TRBJ1-2|TRBV19|TRBD1
CASSIQGAGYGYTF
TGTGCCAGTAGTATACAGGGGGCCGGCTATGGCTACACCTTC
>.|16|TRBJ2-7|TRBV5-1|.
CASSLGHRDISYEQYF
TGCGCCAGCAGCTTGGGGCATCGGGACATCTCATACGAGCAGTACTTC
>.|12|TRBJ2-1|TRBV5-4|.
CASSPTGNEQFF
TGTGCCAGCAGCCCCACAGGGAATGAGCAGTTCTTC
>.|13|TRBJ2-5|TRBV4-1|.
CASSLLPPETQYF
TGCGCCAGCAGCCTCCTCCCGCCGGAGACCCAGTACTTC
>once|14|TRBJ2-5|TRBV2|.
CASSDGGIRETQYF
TGTGCCAGCAGTGACGGGGGCATCCGGGAGACCCAGTACTTC
>.|11|TRBJ2-5|TRBV10-2|.
CASSDWETQYF
TGCGCCAGCAGTGATTGGGAGACCCAGTACTTC
>.|15|TRBJ2-6|TRBV4-2|.
CASSQIESGANVLTF
TGTGCCAGCAGCCAAATAGAATCCGGGGCCAACGTCCTGACTTTC
>once|13|TRBJ2-7|TRBV7-2|TRBD1
CASSQTGAYEQYF
TGTGCCAGCAGCCAGACAGGGGCCTACGAGCAGTACTTC
>.|14|TRBJ2-7|TRBV19|.
CASSSGQGPYEQYF
TGTGCCAGTAGTAGTGGTCAGGGCCCCTACGAGCAGTACTTC
>once|18|TRBJ2-2|TRBV2|TRBD2
CASSLTSGGPLSTGELFF
TGTGCCAGCAGCCTCACTAGCGGGGGGCCTCTGAGCACCGGGGAGCTGTTTTTT
>.|13|TRBJ1-6|TRBV10-1|.
CASSDTLDSPLHF
TGCGCCAGCAGTGACACCTTAGATTCACCCCTCCACTTT
>.|16|TRBJ1-1|TRBV10-1|.
CASSQDDIGLNTEAFF
TGCGCCAGCAGTCAGGATGATATAGGATTGAACACTGAAGCTTTCTTT
>.|14|TRBJ2-7|TRBV5-1|.
CASSLTGPNYEQYF
TGCGCCAGCAGCTTGACAGGCCCCAACTACGAGCAGTACTTC
>.|15|TRBJ1-5|TRBV15|.
CATSRDLQERQPQHF
TGTGCCACCAGCAGAGATCTCCAGGAGAGGCAGCCCCAGCATTTT
>.|15|TRBJ2-4|TRBV5-4|.
CASSPRGGGADIQYF
TGTGCCAGCAGCCCCCGGGGTGGGGGAGCGGACATTCAGTACTTC
>once|15|TRBJ2-1|TRBV7-9|.
CASSLTGSPKNEQFF
TGTGCCAGCAGCTTAACCGGGTCCCCAAAAAATGAGCAGTTCTTC
>.|16|TRBJ2-1|TRBV7-9|.
CASSPLELAFRDEQFF
TGTGCCAGCAGCCCCTTAGAACTAGCATTTCGTGATGAGCAGTTCTTC
>few|13|TRBJ1-2|TRBV30|.
CAWSVSRRYGYTF
TGTGCCTGGAGTGTAAGCAGGAGATATGGCTACACCTTC
>once|13|TRBJ2-7|TRBV2|TRBD2
CASSGGTSYEQYF
TGTGCCAGCAGTGGCGGGACTAGCTACGAGCAGTACTTC
>.|13|TRBJ1-2|TRBV28|.
CASRTGTHYGYTF
TGTGCCAGCAGGACCGGGACACACTATGGCTACACCTTC
>few|13|TRBJ2-7|TRBV7-9|.
CASSLGDQYEQYF
TGTGCCAGCAGCTTGGGGGACCAATACGAGCAGTACTTC
>.|16|TRBJ2-2|TRBV9|TRBD1
CASSPGQMRVAGELFF
TGTGCCAGCAGCCCGGGACAGATGAGAGTGGCCGGGGAGCTGTTTTTT